This entry features one T cell receptor (beta chain) sequence. J gave up 1 base and V 5 bases, and 3 bases lay outside the gene matches. The CDR3 covers 14 residues. Looked up from germline, CDR1 is SGHAT and CDR2 is FQNNGV. This specimen belongs to a study of blood T cell repertoires in COVID-19. Study as a whole: Donors in the United States, Italy and Spain gave samples during acute or convalescent COVID-19.

Sequenced by immunoSEQ multiplex PCR; TCRdb stores in-frame clones only, minus some. The table shows over 75,000 clones, with about 80% occurring only once. The sample comprised peripheral blood. This clonotype originated in a woman between 65 and 79 years old with acute or convalescent COVID-19. The chain joins TRBV11-2 to TRBJ2-5, with 8 bases matching TRBD2. The CDR3 loop is CASSRGLAQETQYF. The CDR3 DNA follows: TGTGCCAGCAGCCGAGGACTAGCCCAAGAGACCCAGTACTTC.